This T cell receptor (beta chain) was obtained from a study of a mutant IDH1 vaccine in newly diagnosed glioma. Study overall: Vaccines began 4-6 weeks after radiotherapy alone, or with temozolomide cycles.

Clones were read by immunoSEQ multiplex PCR, and TCRdb kept only the in-frame ones, dropping some. Among 75,000 to 80,000 clones, around 85% were seen once, and the ten largest hold 0.7% to 0.95%. To note about this clone: Its antigen is currently unknown.

The CDR3 runs to 13 residues. Germline V gene sequence: CDR1 MDHEN, CDR2 SYDVKM. Trimming left V 7 bases short and J 0 bases short, with 7 bases between. The time point here: week 23, last vaccination. The vaccine gave 300 ug of a 20-mer mutant IDH1 peptide subcutaneously per dose. Each astrocytoma in the donors was new, WHO grade 3 or 4, IDH1-mutant and ATRX-lost. Sample: PBMCs, taken from a glioma patient whose treatment included an IDH1 peptide vaccine. The TCR was taken from a woman between 45 and 60 years old with glioma. This sequence joins TRBV28 and TRBJ2-1, with D unclear. CDR3 amino acids: CASTALSYNEQFF. CDR3 coding DNA: TGTGCCAGCACGGCGCTCTCCTACAATGAGCAGTTCTTC. The whole variable domain, remainder taken from reference TRBV28 and TRBJ2-1, is DVKVTQSSRYLVKRTGEKVFLECVQDMDHENMFWYRQDPGLGLRLIYFSYDVKMKEKGDIPEGYSVSREKKERFSLILESASTNQTSMYLCASTALSYNEQFFGPGTRLTVL.